This T cell receptor beta chain emerged from a study of blood T cell repertoires in COVID-19. Participant reports of clinical history set cohort assignment. Cohort 3 donors were reported recovered after two negative PCRs, clearance, or symptom resolution. Source study methods: Amplification from reference gene primers served as the basis for estimated nucleated cell counts. Assay used: immunoSEQ multiplex PCR; TCRdb lists only in-frame clones, some missing. V, J and clone size reflect that table, while D and trimming were determined from the DNA. Of about 310,000 clones in the sample, just under 90% were seen once. The CDR3 consists of 15 residues. The J segment lost 3 bases and the V segment lost 4 bases, leaving 3 bases of the junction unmatched. Germline V gene data show CDR1 as MNHEY and CDR2 as SMNVEV (reference sequence). This clone was seen a few times.

Specimen: PBMCs or T cells enriched from blood (not recorded which). The chain combines TRBV27 with TRBJ2-2; 9 nucleotides match TRBD1. This sequence originates from a woman in her 30s who had recovered from COVID-19. The CDR3 region has the DNA TGTGCCAGCAGTTCCACAGGGGGCTACACCGGGGAGCTGTTTTTT. It specifies CASSSTGGYTGELFF.